This T cell receptor (beta chain) came from a study of regulatory T cells in long-lasting Graves disease. Study results and caveats: Persistent Graves' patients showed reduced TCR diversity versus newly diagnosed patients.

Worth noting for this clonotype: Its antigen is still unknown.

Time point denoted: newly diagnosed GD, antithyroid drugs for less than 3 months. From RNA extracted from PBMCs, the TCR library was made. CDR1 DFQATT and CDR2 SNEGSKA come from the germline V gene (reference sequence). V shed 3 bases, J shed 6 bases, and the junction held 8 bases outside the gene matches. There are 15 residues in the CDR3. CDR3 regions were amplified by Arm-PCR using iRepertoire HTBI primers to build TCR beta libraries. TCRdb processed the multiplex PCR reads anew with MiXCR; each CDR3 protein has one entry. Here the sample spans 500,000 or so distinct CDR3 sequences, 15% to 20% being singletons. This same sample was also part of a study on T cells in Graves' hyperthyroidism and ophthalmopathy. In that study: Participants, patients aged 18 to 65, had newly diagnosed hyperthyroidism with a duration under 2 months. Clinicians diagnosed patients from clinical symptoms, serum thyroxine and TRAb, thyroid ultrasound and orbital computed tomography. TCR CDR3 underwent first-round RT-PCR with the HTBI primer set.

The clonotype comes from a man aged 40-49 years with Graves disease. The sequenced sample was peripheral blood mononuclear cells (PBMCs), obtained at new diagnosis, from a patient treated with antithyroid drugs. The chain is built from TRBV20-1 and TRBJ1-5, with 10 nucleotides matching TRBD1. This CDR3 reads CSASTPDRGGQPQHF. In DNA form, the CDR3 reads TGCAGTGCTAGTACTCCGGACAGGGGGGGTCAGCCCCAGCATTTT.